The entry below gives a single TCR beta chain sequence along with its context. The sample belongs to a study of blood T cell repertoires in COVID-19. TCRdb's table, derived via immunoSEQ multiplex PCR, lists solely in-frame clones and lacks some. Here the sample spans more than 70,000 clones, 80% to 90% being singletons. The CDR3 spans 15 residues. This receptor was obtained from a middle-aged man with acute or convalescent COVID-19. The chain couples TRBV21-1 to TRBJ2-3; TRBD2, the D gene given by the table, was not confirmed from the DNA. TRBV21-1 is designated a pseudogene. The sample comprised peripheral blood. The CDR3 DNA reads as TGTGCCAGCAAAAGTCCGCTAGCAGACACAGATACGCAGTATTTT. Protein sequence: CASKSPLADTDTQYF.